This T cell receptor beta chain derives from a study of cytomegalovirus exposure and HLA in healthy donors. In the study overall: The early release's HLA-typed donors yielded 65 million to 85 million unique TCRs. Notes on the study in general: Confirmation in vitro established that three CMV-associated chains were specific for CMV antigens.

With respect to this clone: What it binds is unknown.

The primer mix had 60 Vbeta and 13 Jbeta primers. Assay used: immunoSEQ multiplex PCR; TCRdb lists only in-frame clones, some missing. The sample includes 150,000 or so clones, 60% to 80% of them seen just once. Germline lookup yields CDR1 MGHRA and CDR2 YSYEKL. This CDR3 comprises 12 residues. V lost 0 bases to trimming and J lost 5 bases, with 4 bases between them. Sequenced sample: PBMCs. The chain links TRBV4-1 to TRBJ1-1, with D unresolved. The TCR originated in a woman aged 25 to 39 in good health and CMV-seronegative. The CDR3 nucleotides are TGCGCCAGCAGCCAAGATCTGACTGAAGCTTTCTTT. Protein: CASSQDLTEAFF.